This TCR beta chain comes out of a study of blood T cell repertoires in COVID-19 (dated by TCRdb to about 2020). Study-wide context: Samples covering the acute and convalescent phases of COVID-19 were provided by collaborators in the United States, Italy and Spain. Subjects who had been exposed to COVID-19, were actively infected with it, or had recovered from it provided the deeply sampled blood TCRbeta repertoires that made up the dataset. Nearly every sample came with metadata listing a de-identified subject ID, COVID-19 status, age in years and sex. The repertoires were made available in a free public database intended to serve as a resource for research on the immune response to SARS-CoV-2. The material from the prospective study consisted of cDNA or gDNA derived from T cells, B-cell-depleted T cells, or PBMCs. Where HLA class I and class II types were available, the types were taken from metadata supplied by the sample provider, not from assay-based typing. Samples came from the ongoing ImmuneRACE study (first 160 participants) plus 1,254 subjects from 6 global collaborators. What the work shows at the level of the full study, not this receptor alone: The amount of clinical and demographic metadata varied by source and participant and was provided uncurated.

Trimming takes 4 bases off V and 5 bases off J; junction bases not matched to a gene: 9. According to the germline V gene, CDR1 reads SGHRS and CDR2 reads YFSETQ. Taken from cysteine to phenylalanine, the CDR3 has 15 residues. Just the 45-base CDR3 DNA is kept, in frame starting at base 1. As concerns this clone: The antigen it recognizes is unknown. The input lacks base qualities; no much larger clone sits a single base away.

The collaborating institutions used their own protocols to collect whole blood in K2EDTA tubes. For TCRbeta analysis, collaborators shipped samples in one of three forms: frozen whole blood, isolated PBMCs, or DNA extracted from either of those sample types. TCRbeta CDR3 regions were amplified from genomic DNA by means of the immunoSEQ Assay, a bias-controlled multiplex PCR. The paper's processing steps were these. Within the assay, amplification of reference gene primers was used to estimate how many nucleated cells each sample contained. Sequence reads were collapsed and filtered to measure the absolute abundance of every unique TCRbeta CDR3 rearrangement. Productive Simpson clonality was computed per sample as the square root of Simpson's diversity index over productive rearrangements. TCRdb took this table from immuneACCESS and kept in-frame rearrangements with V and J called. Such tables lack part of the clones; where checked against another copy, unresolved V genes explain under half of the gap, and the rest is unexplained. V and J calls and clone size are as listed in that table; D and trimming were resolved from the DNA. In all, the sample holds some 20,000 clones, and nearly 90% of those were seen once. Together, the top ten hold roughly 7.1% of the sample.

This TCR was sampled from a human donor with active COVID-19. The donor label of this sample is uncertain. Input material: peripheral blood. This chain is built from TRBV5-1 and TRBJ1-1, with 9 bases in between that match TRBD1. The sequence in DNA is TGCGCCAGCAGCGGACAGGGGCCGGGGTCTACTGAAGCTTTCTTT. Its protein product is CASSGQGPGSTEAFF.